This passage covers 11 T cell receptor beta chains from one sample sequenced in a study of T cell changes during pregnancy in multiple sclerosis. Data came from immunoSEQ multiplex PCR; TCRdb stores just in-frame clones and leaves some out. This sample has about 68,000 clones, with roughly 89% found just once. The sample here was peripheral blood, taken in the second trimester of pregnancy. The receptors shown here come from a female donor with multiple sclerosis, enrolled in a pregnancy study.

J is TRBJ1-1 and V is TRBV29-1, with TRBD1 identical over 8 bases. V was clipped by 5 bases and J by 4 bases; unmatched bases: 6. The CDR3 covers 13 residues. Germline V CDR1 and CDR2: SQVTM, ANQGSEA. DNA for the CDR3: TGCAGCGTTAGGACAGGGCGTTTCACTGAAGCTTTCTTT. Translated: CSVRTGRFTEAFF. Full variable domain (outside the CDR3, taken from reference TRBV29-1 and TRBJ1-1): SAVISQKPSRDICQRGTSLTIQCQVDSQVTMMFWYRQQPGQSLTLIATANQGSEATYESGFVIDKFPISRPNLTFSTLTVSNMSPEDSSIYLCSVRTGRFTEAFFGQGTRLTVV.

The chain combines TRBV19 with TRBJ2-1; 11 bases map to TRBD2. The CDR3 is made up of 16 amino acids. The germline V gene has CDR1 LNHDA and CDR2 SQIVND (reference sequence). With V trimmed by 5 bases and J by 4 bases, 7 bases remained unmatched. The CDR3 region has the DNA TGTGCCAGTAGTCTTCGGGGACTAGCGGATTACAATGAGCAGTTCTTC. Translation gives CASSLRGLADYNEQFF.

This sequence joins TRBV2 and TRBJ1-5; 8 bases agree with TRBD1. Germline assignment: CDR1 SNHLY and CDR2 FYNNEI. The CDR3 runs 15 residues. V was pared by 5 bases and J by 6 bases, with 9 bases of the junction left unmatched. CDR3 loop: CASSRGQGESQPQHF. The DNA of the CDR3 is TGTGCCAGCAGTCGAGGACAGGGAGAGAGTCAGCCCCAGCATTTT.

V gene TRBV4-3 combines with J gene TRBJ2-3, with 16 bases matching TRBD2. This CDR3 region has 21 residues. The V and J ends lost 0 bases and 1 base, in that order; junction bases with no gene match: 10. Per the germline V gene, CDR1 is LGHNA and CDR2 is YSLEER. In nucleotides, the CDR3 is TGCGCCAGCAGCCAAGACGTACACCTCGGGACTAGCGGGGGGGGCACAGATACGCAGTATTTT. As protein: CASSQDVHLGTSGGGTDTQYF.

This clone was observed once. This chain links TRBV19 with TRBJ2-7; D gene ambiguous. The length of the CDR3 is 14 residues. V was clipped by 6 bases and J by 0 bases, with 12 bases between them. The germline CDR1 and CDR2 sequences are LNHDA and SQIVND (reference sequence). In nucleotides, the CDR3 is TGTGCCAGTAGGCCATACCCGAGCTCCTACGAGCAGTACTTC. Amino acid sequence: CASRPYPSSYEQYF.

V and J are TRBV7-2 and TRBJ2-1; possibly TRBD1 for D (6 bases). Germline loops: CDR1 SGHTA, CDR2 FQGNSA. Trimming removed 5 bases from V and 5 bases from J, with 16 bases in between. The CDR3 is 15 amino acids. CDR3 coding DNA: TGTGCCAGCAGCCTCGGGGACAATCCCAACAATGAGCAGTTCTTC. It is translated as CASSLGDNPNNEQFF. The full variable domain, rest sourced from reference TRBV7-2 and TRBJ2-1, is GAGVSQSPSNKVTEKGKDVELRCDPISGHTALYWYRQSLGQGLEFLIYFQGNSAPDKSGLPSDRFSAERTGGSVSTLTIQRTQQEDSAVYLCASSLGDNPNNEQFFGPGTRLTVL.

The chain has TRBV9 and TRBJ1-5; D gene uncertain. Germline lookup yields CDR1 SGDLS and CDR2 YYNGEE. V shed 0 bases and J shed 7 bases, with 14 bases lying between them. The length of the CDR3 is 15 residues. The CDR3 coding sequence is TGTGCCAGCAGCGTAGATGAGGGAAGTGAACAGCCCCAGCATTTT. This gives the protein CASSVDEGSEQPQHF.

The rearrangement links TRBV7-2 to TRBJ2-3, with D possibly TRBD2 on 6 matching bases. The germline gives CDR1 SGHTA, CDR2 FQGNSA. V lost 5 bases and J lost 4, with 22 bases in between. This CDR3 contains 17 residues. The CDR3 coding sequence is TGTGCCAGCAGCCCCCGGGGAGGTCTCTCTTTAGCAGATACGCAGTATTTT. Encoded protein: CASSPRGGLSLADTQYF.

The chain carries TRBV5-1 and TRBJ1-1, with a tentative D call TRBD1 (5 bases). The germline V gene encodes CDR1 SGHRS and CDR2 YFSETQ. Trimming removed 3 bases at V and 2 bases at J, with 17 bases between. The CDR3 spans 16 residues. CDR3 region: CASSSYSGQSNTEAFF. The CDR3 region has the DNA TGCGCCAGCAGCTCATACTCAGGACAATCTAACACTGAAGCTTTCTTT.

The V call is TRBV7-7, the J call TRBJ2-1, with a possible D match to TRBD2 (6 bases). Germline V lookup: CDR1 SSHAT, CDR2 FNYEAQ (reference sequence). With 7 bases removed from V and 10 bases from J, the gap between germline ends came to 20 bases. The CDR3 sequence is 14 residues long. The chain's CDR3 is CASTTGPGGLEQFF. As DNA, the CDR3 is TGTGCCAGCACCACCGGTCCAGGAGGGCTGGAGCAGTTCTTC. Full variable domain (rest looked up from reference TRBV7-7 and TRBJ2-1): GAGVSQSPRYKVTKRGQDVTLRCDPISSHATLYWYQQALGQGPEFLTYFNYEAQPDKSGLPSDRFSAERPEGSISTLTIQRTEQRDSAMYRCASTTGPGGLEQFFGPGTRLTVL.

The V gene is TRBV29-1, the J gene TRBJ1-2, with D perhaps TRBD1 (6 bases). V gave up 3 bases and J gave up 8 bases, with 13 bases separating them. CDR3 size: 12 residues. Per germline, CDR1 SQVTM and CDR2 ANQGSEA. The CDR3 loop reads CSVDADRRGYTF. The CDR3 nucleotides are TGCAGCGTTGACGCCGACAGGAGGGGCTACACCTTC. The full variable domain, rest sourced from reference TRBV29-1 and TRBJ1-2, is SAVISQKPSRDICQRGTSLTIQCQVDSQVTMMFWYRQQPGQSLTLIATANQGSEATYESGFVIDKFPISRPNLTFSTLTVSNMSPEDSSIYLCSVDADRRGYTFGSGTRLTVV.